The subject of this entry is one T cell receptor beta chain. The data derive from a study of blood T cell repertoires in COVID-19. Study information: Sources were T cells, B-cell-depleted T cells, or PBMCs; the material itself was cDNA or gDNA.

The table came from immunoSEQ multiplex PCR; TCRdb's copy has only in-frame clones and leaves some out. The sample yields 400,000 to 450,000 clones, roughly 89% seen once. Seattle-derived patients entered the study during active infection and were followed longitudinally. Germline CDR1 reads MNHNY; CDR2 reads SVGAGI (reference sequence). The length of the CDR3 is 16 residues. Trimming took 4 bases from V and 4 from J, leaving 19 bases between them. Sequencing input: peripheral blood. The genes are TRBV6-6 and TRBJ1-2, with D possibly being TRBD1 (5 bases). This clonotype originated in a man between 18 and 29 years old with COVID-19, enrolled during active disease. DNA of the CDR3: TGTGCCAGCAGTTCAGACACAGATCGGGGACTCTATGGCTACACCTTC. Its translation: CASSSDTDRGLYGYTF.